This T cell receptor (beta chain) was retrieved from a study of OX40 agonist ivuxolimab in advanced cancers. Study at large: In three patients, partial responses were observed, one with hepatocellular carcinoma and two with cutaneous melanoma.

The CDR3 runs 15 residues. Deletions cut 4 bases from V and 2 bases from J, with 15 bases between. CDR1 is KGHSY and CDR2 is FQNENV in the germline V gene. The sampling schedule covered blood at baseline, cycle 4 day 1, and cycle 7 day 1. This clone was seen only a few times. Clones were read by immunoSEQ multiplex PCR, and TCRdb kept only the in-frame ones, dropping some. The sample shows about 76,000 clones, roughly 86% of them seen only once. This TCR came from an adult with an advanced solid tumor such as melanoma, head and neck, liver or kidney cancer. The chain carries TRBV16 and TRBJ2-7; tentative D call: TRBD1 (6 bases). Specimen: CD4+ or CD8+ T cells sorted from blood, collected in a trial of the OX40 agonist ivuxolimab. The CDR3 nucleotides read TGTGCCAGCAGCCCACAATTAGGGGGTACCTACGAGCAGTACTTC. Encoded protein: CASSPQLGGTYEQYF.